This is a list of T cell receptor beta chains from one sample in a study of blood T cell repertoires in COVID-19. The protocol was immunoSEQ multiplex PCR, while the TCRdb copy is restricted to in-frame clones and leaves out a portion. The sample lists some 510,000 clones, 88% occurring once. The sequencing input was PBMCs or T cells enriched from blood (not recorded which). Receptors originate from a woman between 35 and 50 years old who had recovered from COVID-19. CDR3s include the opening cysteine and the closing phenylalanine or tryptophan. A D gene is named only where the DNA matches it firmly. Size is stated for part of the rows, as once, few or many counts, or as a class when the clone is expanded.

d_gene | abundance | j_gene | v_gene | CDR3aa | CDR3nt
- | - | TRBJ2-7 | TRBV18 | CASSPGGSYEQYF | TGTGCCAGCTCACCAGGGGGGAGCTACGAGCAGTACTTC
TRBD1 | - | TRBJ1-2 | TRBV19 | CASSIRGLANYGYTF | TGTGCCAGTAGTATAAGGGGGCTCGCTAACTATGGCTACACCTTC
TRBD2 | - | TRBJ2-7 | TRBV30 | CAWSVGGRAFTYEQYF | TGTGCCTGGAGTGTGGGCGGGAGGGCCTTCACCTACGAGCAGTACTTC
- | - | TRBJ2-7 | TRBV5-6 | CASSLGSHIQVSYEQYF | TGTGCCAGCAGCTTGGGTTCCCACATTCAGGTCTCCTACGAGCAGTACTTC
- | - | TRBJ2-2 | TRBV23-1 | CASRGDTTNTGELFF | TGCGCCAGCAGGGGAGACACGACTAACACCGGGGAGCTGTTTTTT
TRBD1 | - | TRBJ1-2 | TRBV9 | CASSVDPGTGGYGYTF | TGTGCCAGCAGCGTAGATCCCGGGACAGGGGGCTATGGCTACACCTTC
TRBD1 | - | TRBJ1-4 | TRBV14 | CASNRGREKLFF | TGTGCCAGCAACAGGGGGCGTGAAAAACTGTTTTTT
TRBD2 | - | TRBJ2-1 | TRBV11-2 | CASSASGIRYNEQFF | TGTGCCAGCAGCGCAAGCGGGATTAGGTACAATGAGCAGTTCTTC
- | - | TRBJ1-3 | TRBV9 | CASSVASLGNTIYF | TGTGCCAGCAGCGTAGCCTCACTTGGAAACACCATATATTTT
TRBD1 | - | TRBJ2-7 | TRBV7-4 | CASRRTGRYEQYF | TGTGCCAGCAGACGGACAGGGAGGTACGAGCAGTACTTC
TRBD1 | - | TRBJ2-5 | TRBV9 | CASSVDRDGTQYF | TGTGCCAGCAGCGTGGACAGGGACGGGACCCAGTACTTC
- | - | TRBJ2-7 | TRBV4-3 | CASSQDEGVGYEQYF | TGCGCCAGCAGCCAAGACGAGGGGGTGGGCTACGAGCAGTACTTC
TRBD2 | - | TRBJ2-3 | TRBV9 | CASSVYLAGDGDTQYF | TGTGCCAGCAGCGTGTACCTAGCGGGAGATGGTGATACGCAGTATTTT
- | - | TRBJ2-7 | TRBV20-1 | CSALRGYEQYF | TGCAGTGCTTTGCGGGGCTACGAGCAGTACTTC
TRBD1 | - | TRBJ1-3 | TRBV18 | CASSPTRGDSGNTIYF | TGTGCCAGCTCACCAACCAGGGGGGACTCTGGAAACACCATATATTTT
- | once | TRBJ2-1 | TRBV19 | CASRPTPGLFDEQFF | TGTGCCAGTAGGCCCACCCCGGGACTTTTCGATGAGCAGTTCTTC
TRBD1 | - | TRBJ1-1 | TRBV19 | CASSTGTGGNTEAFF | TGTGCCAGTAGTACCGGGACAGGGGGTAACACTGAAGCTTTCTTT
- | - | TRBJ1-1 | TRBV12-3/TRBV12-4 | CASSFTVSTEAFF | TGTGCCAGCAGTTTTACAGTCTCCACTGAAGCTTTCTTT
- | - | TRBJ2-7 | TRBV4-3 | CASSQNQPGHQYEQYF | TGCGCCAGCAGCCAAAACCAGCCGGGACATCAGTACGAGCAGTACTTC
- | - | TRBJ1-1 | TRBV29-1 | CSVNEMILNTEAFF | TGCAGCGTTAATGAGATGATCCTGAACACTGAAGCTTTCTTT
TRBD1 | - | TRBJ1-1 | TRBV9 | CASAAGLQGRTEAFF | TGTGCCAGCGCGGCAGGGTTACAGGGGCGAACTGAAGCTTTCTTT
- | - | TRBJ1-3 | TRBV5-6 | CASSLRAGAGNTIYF | TGTGCCAGCAGCTTGAGGGCAGGGGCTGGAAACACCATATATTTT
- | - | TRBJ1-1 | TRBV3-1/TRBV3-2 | CASSKLWTANTEAFF | TGTGCCAGCAGCAAACTCTGGACAGCCAACACTGAAGCTTTCTTT
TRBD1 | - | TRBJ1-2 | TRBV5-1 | CASSLGTGNYGYTF | TGCGCCAGCAGCTTGGGGACAGGCAACTATGGCTACACCTTC
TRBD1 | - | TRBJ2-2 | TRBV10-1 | CATGTATGELFF | TGCGCAACCGGGACAGCCACCGGGGAGCTGTTTTTT
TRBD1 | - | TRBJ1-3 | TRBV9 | CASSTPQGGVIGNTIYF | TGTGCCAGCAGCACGCCGCAGGGGGGTGTGATCGGAAACACCATATATTTT
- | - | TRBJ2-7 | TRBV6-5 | CAGGRGGASAEQYF | TGTGCCGGGGGTAGGGGGGGCGCGTCGGCCGAGCAGTACTTC
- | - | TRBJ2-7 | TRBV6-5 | CASSESSYEQYF | TGTGCCAGCAGCGAGAGCTCCTACGAGCAGTACTTC
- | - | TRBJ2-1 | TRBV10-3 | CAISKRNVNNEQFF | TGTGCCATCAGCAAGCGAAACGTCAACAATGAGCAGTTCTTC
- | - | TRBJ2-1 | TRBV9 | CASSVTGGSEQFF | TGTGCCAGCAGCGTTACAGGCGGAAGCGAGCAGTTCTTC
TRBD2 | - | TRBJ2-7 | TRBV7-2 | CASSRSGSSYEQYF | TGTGCCAGCAGCCGTAGCGGGAGCTCCTACGAGCAGTACTTC
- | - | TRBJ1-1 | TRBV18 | CASSPTGDTEAFF | TGTGCCAGCTCACCAACGGGGGACACTGAAGCTTTCTTT
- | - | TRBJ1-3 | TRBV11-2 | CASSSHNFGFTGNTIYF | TGTGCCAGCAGCTCCCATAACTTCGGGTTCACTGGAAACACCATATATTTT
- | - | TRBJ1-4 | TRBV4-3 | CASTTTLNRVRDEKLFF | TGCGCCAGCACCACGACCCTGAACAGGGTGAGGGATGAAAAACTGTTTTTT
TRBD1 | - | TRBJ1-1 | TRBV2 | CASSAMGQGSGTEAFF | TGTGCCAGCAGTGCTATGGGACAGGGATCGGGCACTGAAGCTTTCTTT
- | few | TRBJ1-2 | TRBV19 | CASSPRLSGYGYTF | TGTGCCAGTAGCCCACGCTTATCGGGTTATGGCTACACCTTC
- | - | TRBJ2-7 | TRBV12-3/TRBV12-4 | CASSRGFSYEQYF | TGTGCCAGCAGCCGAGGATTCTCCTACGAGCAGTACTTC
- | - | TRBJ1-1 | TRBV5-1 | CASSYREYYTEAFF | TGCGCCAGCAGCTACAGGGAGTATTACACTGAAGCTTTCTTT
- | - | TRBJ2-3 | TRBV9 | CASSVPAGSTDTQYF | TGTGCCAGCAGCGTCCCGGCGGGAAGCACAGATACGCAGTATTTT
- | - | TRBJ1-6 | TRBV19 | CASSPGSSPLHF | TGTGCCAGTAGCCCAGGCAGTTCACCCCTCCACTTT
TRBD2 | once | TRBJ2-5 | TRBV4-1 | CASSQGMGLAGIQETQYF | TGCGCCAGCAGCCAAGGGATGGGTCTAGCGGGTATCCAAGAGACCCAGTACTTC
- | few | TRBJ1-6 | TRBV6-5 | CASSRTRDSPLHF | TGTGCCAGCAGTAGAACTCGGGATTCACCCCTCCACTTT
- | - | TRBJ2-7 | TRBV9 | CASSVEPSHEQYF | TGTGCCAGCAGCGTAGAGCCTAGTCATGAGCAGTACTTC
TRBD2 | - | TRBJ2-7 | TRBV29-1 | CSHSSGRGYEQYF | TGCAGCCACTCTAGCGGGAGAGGATACGAGCAGTACTTC
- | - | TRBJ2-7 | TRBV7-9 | CASSLAGGPSYEQYF | TGTGCCAGCAGCTTAGCTGGCGGGCCTTCCTACGAGCAGTACTTC
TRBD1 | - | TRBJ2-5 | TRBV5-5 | CASSLRRQGGFETQYF | TGTGCCAGCAGCTTGAGGCGACAGGGGGGGTTCGAGACCCAGTACTTC
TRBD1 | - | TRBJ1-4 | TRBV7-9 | CASSLITGGLEKLFF | TGTGCCAGCAGCTTAATAACAGGGGGCCTAGAAAAACTGTTTTTT
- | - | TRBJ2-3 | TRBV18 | CASSPRGAGDTQYF | TGTGCCAGCTCCCCCAGGGGCGCCGGAGATACGCAGTATTTT
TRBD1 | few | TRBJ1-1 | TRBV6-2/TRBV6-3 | CASSYARQGVNTEAFF | TGTGCCAGCAGTTACGCCCGACAGGGGGTGAACACTGAAGCTTTCTTT
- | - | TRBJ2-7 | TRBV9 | CASSPPGSREQYF | TGTGCCAGCAGCCCACCGGGAAGCAGGGAGCAGTACTTC
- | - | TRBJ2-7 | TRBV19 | CASSDLGVESVEQYF | TGTGCCAGTAGCGACCTAGGGGTAGAGTCTGTCGAGCAGTACTTC
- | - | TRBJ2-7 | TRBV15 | CATSREWDKGYEQYF | TGTGCCACCAGCAGAGAGTGGGACAAGGGGTATGAGCAGTACTTC
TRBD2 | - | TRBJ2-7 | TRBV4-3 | CASSPYAGGPYEQYF | TGCGCCAGCAGCCCCTATGCGGGAGGGCCCTACGAGCAGTACTTC
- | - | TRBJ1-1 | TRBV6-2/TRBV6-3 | CASSYGRWVEAFF | TGTGCCAGCAGTTACGGGAGATGGGTTGAAGCTTTCTTT
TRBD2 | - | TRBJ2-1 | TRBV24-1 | CATSETSGRARNEQFF | TGTGCCACCAGCGAGACTAGCGGGAGGGCAAGAAATGAGCAGTTCTTC
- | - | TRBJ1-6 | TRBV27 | CASSLFPSNSPLHF | TGTGCCAGCAGTTTATTCCCTTCTAATTCACCCCTCCACTTT
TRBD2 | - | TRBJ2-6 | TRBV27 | CASSLAAGGPRGANVLTF | TGTGCCAGCAGTTTAGCGGCGGGAGGGCCTCGTGGGGCCAACGTCCTGACTTTC
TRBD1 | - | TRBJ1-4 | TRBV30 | CAWSDNRGGEKLFF | TGTGCCTGGAGTGACAACAGGGGTGGGGAAAAACTGTTTTTT
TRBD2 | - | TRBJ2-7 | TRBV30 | CAWSVKLAGGVEYF | TGTGCCTGGAGTGTAAAACTAGCGGGAGGAGTGGAGTACTTC